The 29 T cell receptor beta chains below all came from one sample that was sequenced in a study of cytomegalovirus exposure and HLA in healthy donors. The PCR was carried out with 60 Vbeta primers and 13 Jbeta primers. Measured with immunoSEQ multiplex PCR; TCRdb has only the in-frame clones, and not every one. The sample consists of 150,000 to 200,000 clones, 77% of them appearing once. Sample: PBMCs. These receptors originate from a woman between 25 and 40 years old in good health and CMV-seronegative.

This clone was seen once. The rearrangement joins TRBV18 to TRBJ2-7; tentatively, D is TRBD2 (5 bases). The CDR3 loop spans 15 amino acids. With 3 bases removed from V and 2 bases from J, the gap between germline ends came to 14 bases. From germline, CDR1 is KGHSH and CDR2 LQKENI. The CDR3 reads CASSPYDSGTYEQYF. The CDR3 nucleotides read TGTGCCAGCTCACCCTATGACTCGGGAACCTACGAGCAGTACTTC.

The chain is built from TRBV25-1 and TRBJ2-5, with 7 bases fitting TRBD2. Germline V gives CDR1 MGHDK, CDR2 SYGVNS. Trimming cost V 6 bases and J 1 base; bases outside gene matches: 8. This CDR3 region has 15 residues. CDR3 amino acids: CASSPWEGTQETQYF. The CDR3 DNA reads TGTGCCAGCAGCCCCTGGGAGGGAACCCAAGAGACCCAGTACTTC.

This clone showed up just a few times. The chain links TRBV19 to TRBJ2-1; 7 bases agree with TRBD2. This CDR3 has 14 amino acids. Germline V gives CDR1 LNHDA, CDR2 SQIVND (reference sequence). V shed 3 bases and J 10 bases; nucleotides not matched to a gene: 9. CDR3 loop: CASSIGLAVREQFF. CDR3 nucleotide sequence: TGTGCCAGTAGTATCGGCCTAGCGGTGCGAGAGCAGTTCTTC.

V gene TRBV6-1 combines with J gene TRBJ1-2, with D uncertain. V gave up 5 bases and J gave up 8 bases, with 12 bases separating them. CDR1 is MNHNS and CDR2 is SASEGT in the germline V gene. The length of the CDR3 is 12 residues. As DNA, the CDR3 is TGTGCCAGCAGTTCGGCTCGACTGGGCTACACCTTC. This encodes CASSSARLGYTF.

The CDR3 sequence: CASSQDPGRKRGEKLFF. Here the CDR3 DNA reads TGCGCCAGCAGCCAAGATCCGGGGAGAAAACGAGGTGAAAAACTGTTTTTT. The chain carries TRBV4-3 and TRBJ1-4; D not resolved. The V end was cut by 0 bases, the J end by 7 bases, with 18 bases between. This CDR3 is 17 amino acids long. Per the germline V gene, CDR1 is LGHNA and CDR2 is YSLEER.

V is TRBV7-9 and J is TRBJ2-3; 11 nucleotides match TRBD1. Per germline, CDR1 SEHNR and CDR2 FQNEAQ (reference sequence). The CDR3 runs 14 residues. Trimming cost V 11 bases and J 3 bases; bases outside gene matches: 7. CDR3: CAGGRDRGTDTQYF. DNA for the CDR3: TGTGCCGGAGGCAGGGACAGGGGGACAGATACGCAGTATTTT.

The chain has TRBV29-1 and TRBJ1-2; D remains ambiguous. The CDR3 is made up of 13 amino acids. Germline CDR1 and CDR2: SQVTM and ANQGSEA. Trimming shortened V by 6 bases and J by 8 bases, and 19 bases separated the two germline ends. CDR3 sequence: CSVETRRGWGYTF. The CDR3 bases are TGCAGCGTGGAAACAAGGAGAGGATGGGGCTACACCTTC.

The chain combines TRBV25-1 with TRBJ2-5; D is perhaps TRBD2 (6 bases). Trimming left V 7 bases short and J 4 bases short, with 25 bases between. Germline V gene sequence: CDR1 MGHDK, CDR2 SYGVNS. The CDR3 extends over 17 amino acids. The CDR3 spells CASNPATGGTLGETQYF. The CDR3 nucleotides are TGTGCCAGCAACCCCGCTACCGGAGGGACCCTAGGAGAGACCCAGTACTTC.

CDR3 amino acids: CASSLATRQETQYF. CDR3 sequence (DNA): TGTGCCAGCAGCTTAGCGACACGGCAAGAGACCCAGTACTTC. The rearrangement links TRBV7-2 to TRBJ2-5; no definite D call. CDR1 SGHTA and CDR2 FQGNSA come from the germline V gene. The V gene lost 0 bases and the J gene lost 2 bases, with 7 bases spanning the gap. CDR3 length: 14 amino acids.

The CDR3 spells CANRQGVTYEQYF. Written as DNA, the CDR3 is TGTGCCAACCGACAGGGGGTCACCTACGAGCAGTACTTC. This chain joins TRBV27 and TRBJ2-7; 9 nucleotides match TRBD1. The germline V gene has CDR1 MNHEY and CDR2 SMNVEV (reference sequence). Losses at the gene ends were 10 bases for V and 2 bases for J; bases not matched to a gene: 6. The CDR3 is made up of 13 amino acids.

The chain uses TRBV19 and TRBJ2-7, with D possibly being TRBD1 (5 bases). There are 12 residues in the CDR3. From germline, CDR1 is LNHDA and CDR2 SQIVND (reference sequence). Trimming cost V 3 bases and J 3 bases, with 6 bases left between them. As DNA, the CDR3 is TGTGCCAGTAGTATCCAGGGCTACGAGCAGTACTTC. Translating gives CASSIQGYEQYF.

V gene TRBV19 combines with J gene TRBJ1-2, with D maybe TRBD1 (5 bases). The CDR3 has 14 amino acids. Germline V gene sequence: CDR1 LNHDA, CDR2 SQIVND (reference sequence). The ends were cut back, 9 bases at V and 5 bases at J, with 19 bases in the middle. The CDR3 region is CASKAYQGFYGYTF. In DNA, the CDR3 is TGTGCCAGCAAGGCCTACCAGGGTTTTTATGGCTACACCTTC. The full variable domain, its missing parts supplied by reference TRBV19 and TRBJ1-2, is DGGITQSPKYLFRKEGQNVTLSCEQNLNHDAMYWYRQDPGQGLRLIYYSQIVNDFQKGDIAEGYSVSREKKESFPLTVTSAQKNPTAFYLCASKAYQGFYGYTFGSGTRLTVV.

This clone was picked up one time. J is TRBJ2-7 and V is TRBV18; 9 positions agree with TRBD2. Germline V gives CDR1 KGHSH, CDR2 LQKENI. Germline trimming cut 3 bases from V and 1 base from J; bases unmatched to any gene: 7. The CDR3 is 16 amino acids. The CDR3 nucleotides read TGTGCCAGCTCACCCCCCGCCGCGGGAGGGTCCTACGAGCAGTACTTC. Its translation is CASSPPAAGGSYEQYF.

The V gene is TRBV29-1, the J gene TRBJ2-5; maybe TRBD2 (5 bases). Per the germline V gene, CDR1 is SQVTM and CDR2 is ANQGSEA. The CDR3 is 13 residues long. The ends were cut back, 3 bases at V and 5 bases at J, with 13 bases in the middle. For the CDR3, the DNA is TGCAGCGTTGAGGCATTCGGGATGGAGACCCAGTACTTC. Protein sequence: CSVEAFGMETQYF.

This chain joins TRBV30 and TRBJ2-7, with TRBD1 matching 9 bases. This CDR3 has 14 amino acids. Germline-derived CDR1 and CDR2 are GTSNPN and SVGIG (reference sequence). V trimming: 8 bases; J trimming: 3 bases; junction bases outside the gene matches: 11. The DNA of the CDR3 is TGTGCCCTAACACCAGACAGGGGGGACTACGAGCAGTACTTC. Protein product: CALTPDRGDYEQYF. The whole variable domain, filled in from reference TRBV30 and TRBJ2-7, reads SQTIHQWPATLVQPVGSPLSLECTVEGTSNPNLYWYRQAAGRGLQLLFYSVGIGQISSEVPQNLSASRPQDRQFILSSKKLLLSDSGFYLCALTPDRGDYEQYFGPGTRLTVT.

The V and J genes are TRBV4-1 and TRBJ1-5; perhaps TRBD1 as D (5 bases). V was shortened by 0 bases and J by 3 bases, with 6 bases between the two germline ends. Germline V lookup: CDR1 MGHRA, CDR2 YSYEKL. The CDR3 runs to 14 residues. CDR3 loop: CASSQDRDNQPQHF. The CDR3 DNA follows: TGCGCCAGCAGCCAAGACAGGGACAATCAGCCCCAGCATTTT.

The chain recombines TRBV29-1 with TRBJ2-7, with 7 bases fitting TRBD1. The CDR3 runs to 15 residues. Germline-derived CDR1 and CDR2 are SQVTM and ANQGSEA. The ends lost 2 bases at V and 0 bases at J; junction bases unmatched: 7. As DNA, the CDR3 is TGCAGCGTTGAAATCGACGGGACAGACTCCTACGAGCAGTACTTC. Its translation: CSVEIDGTDSYEQYF.

The sample holds a few counts of this clone. The rearrangement uses TRBV29-1 and TRBJ2-7; TRBD2 matches at 10 bases. The CDR3 is 14 residues long. V lost 4 bases to trimming and J lost 0 bases; unmatched junction nucleotides: 3. The germline gives CDR1 SQVTM, CDR2 ANQGSEA. CDR3 nucleotide sequence: TGCAGCGTTGGGACTAGCGGCCTCTCCTACGAGCAGTACTTC. Its protein is CSVGTSGLSYEQYF.

The sample holds one count of this clone. The V gene is TRBV2, the J gene TRBJ2-1; TRBD2 is a possible D gene (6 bases). Looked up from germline, CDR1 is SNHLY and CDR2 is FYNNEI. The CDR3 totals 13 residues. Trimming cost V 11 bases and J 1 base, with 12 bases left between them. CDR3 sequence reads: CAGASVSYNEQFF. The CDR3 DNA follows: TGTGCCGGGGCTAGCGTATCCTACAATGAGCAGTTCTTC.

This rearrangement joins TRBV7-7 to TRBJ2-1; D possibly corresponds to TRBD2 (6 bases). CDR3 length: 15 amino acids. Germline values: CDR1 SSHAT, CDR2 FNYEAQ (reference sequence). The V and J ends lost 0 bases and 6 bases respectively, with 12 bases between them. CDR3 in amino acids: CASSLAGTATNEQFF. The CDR3 DNA sequence: TGTGCCAGCAGCTTAGCCGGGACTGCTACCAATGAGCAGTTCTTC. The full variable domain, rest sourced from reference TRBV7-7 and TRBJ2-1, is GAGVSQSPRYKVTKRGQDVTLRCDPISSHATLYWYQQALGQGPEFLTYFNYEAQPDKSGLPSDRFSAERPEGSISTLTIQRTEQRDSAMYRCASSLAGTATNEQFFGPGTRLTVL.

The gene calls are TRBV11-3 and TRBJ2-1; TRBD2 agrees at 9 bases. This CDR3 contains 13 residues. Germline trimming cut 3 bases from V and 10 bases from J; bases unmatched to any gene: 4. CDR1 is SGHNT, CDR2 YENEEA, per germline. The CDR3 region is CASSLGLASEQFF. Here the CDR3 DNA reads TGTGCCAGCAGCTTGGGACTAGCCTCCGAGCAGTTCTTC.

J is TRBJ2-1 and V is TRBV29-1, with TRBD2 matching over 13 bases. This CDR3 is built from 15 residues. Germline CDR1 and CDR2: SQVTM and ANQGSEA. J was trimmed by 7 bases and V by 5 bases; bases with no gene match: 8. CDR3 in DNA: TGCAGCGTTCAACGCGGGACTAGCGGGGCAAATGAGCAGTTCTTC. Protein product: CSVQRGTSGANEQFF.

The V and J genes are TRBV27 and TRBJ2-5; TRBD2 is a possible D gene (6 bases). Trimming removed 5 bases from V and 4 bases from J, with 20 bases in between. Germline V lookup: CDR1 MNHEY, CDR2 SMNVEV (reference sequence). CDR3 length: 16 amino acids. The CDR3 spells CASSPRSGVVVETQYF. The CDR3 nucleotides are TGTGCCAGCAGTCCACGCTCGGGGGTTGTGGTAGAGACCCAGTACTTC.

The V gene is TRBV6-1, the J gene TRBJ2-4; TRBD2 matches at 7 bases. Germline CDR1 MNHNS, CDR2 SASEGT. Germline trimming cut 5 bases from V and 12 bases from J; bases unmatched to any gene: 10. The CDR3 runs 13 residues. Here the CDR3 reads CASSLSGVKGQYF. CDR3 in DNA: TGTGCCAGCAGTCTAAGCGGGGTAAAGGGTCAGTACTTC.

This clone was observed once. CDR3 nucleotides: TGTGCCAGCAGCAAAAACAGGGGGCGAAACTATGGCTACACCTTC. Its translation: CASSKNRGRNYGYTF. The chain joins TRBV7-6 to TRBJ1-2, with 9 bases identical to TRBD1. CDR1 and CDR2 from the germline V gene are SGHVS and FNYEAQ. The CDR3 consists of 15 residues. Trimming took 5 bases from V and 2 from J; bases not matched to a gene: 6. The whole variable domain, filled in from reference TRBV7-6 and TRBJ1-2, reads GAGVSQSPRYKVTKRGQDVALRCDPISGHVSLYWYRQALGQGPEFLTYFNYEAQQDKSGLPNDRFSAERPEGSISTLTIQRTEQRDSAMYRCASSKNRGRNYGYTFGSGTRLTVV.

The J gene is TRBJ2-7, the V gene TRBV2; 9 positions agree with TRBD1. The CDR3 has 14 amino acids. Germline values: CDR1 SNHLY, CDR2 FYNNEI. V was pared by 6 bases and J by 2 bases, with 5 bases of the junction left unmatched. This CDR3 is CASRRTGDPYEQYF. The CDR3 DNA is TGTGCCAGCAGAAGGACAGGGGACCCCTACGAGCAGTACTTC.

The chain has TRBV29-1 and TRBJ1-2; TRBD1 matches at 8 bases. V shed 7 bases, J shed 6 bases, and the junction held 7 bases outside the gene matches. Germline values: CDR1 SQVTM, CDR2 ANQGSEA. This CDR3 has 12 amino acids. CDR3 amino acids: CSATTGEDGYTF. For the CDR3, the DNA is TGCAGCGCTACGACAGGGGAAGATGGCTACACCTTC.

The chain has TRBV7-8 and TRBJ1-4; a weak D match, TRBD1 (6 bases). V lost 4 bases to trimming and J lost 3 bases, with 9 bases between them. Germline loops: CDR1 SGHVS, CDR2 FQNEAQ. CDR3 length equals 14 residues. The CDR3 DNA is TGTGCCAGCAGCTCGTGGGGGCCTAATGAAAAACTGTTTTTT. Protein product: CASSSWGPNEKLFF.

The gene calls are TRBV5-6 and TRBJ1-3; 9 positions agree with TRBD1. Germline V lookup: CDR1 SGHDT, CDR2 YYEEEE. This CDR3 contains 15 residues. V lost 5 bases, J lost 1 base, and 4 bases stayed unmatched. CDR3: CASSLQGASGNTIYF. Here the CDR3 DNA reads TGTGCCAGCAGTTTACAGGGGGCTTCTGGAAACACCATATATTTT. Together with reference TRBV5-6 and TRBJ1-3, the CDR3 gives the full variable domain: DAGVTQSPTHLIKTRGQQVTLRCSPKSGHDTVSWYQQALGQGPQFIFQYYEEEERQRGNFPDRFSGHQFPNYSSELNVNALLLGDSALYLCASSLQGASGNTIYFGEGSWLTVV.